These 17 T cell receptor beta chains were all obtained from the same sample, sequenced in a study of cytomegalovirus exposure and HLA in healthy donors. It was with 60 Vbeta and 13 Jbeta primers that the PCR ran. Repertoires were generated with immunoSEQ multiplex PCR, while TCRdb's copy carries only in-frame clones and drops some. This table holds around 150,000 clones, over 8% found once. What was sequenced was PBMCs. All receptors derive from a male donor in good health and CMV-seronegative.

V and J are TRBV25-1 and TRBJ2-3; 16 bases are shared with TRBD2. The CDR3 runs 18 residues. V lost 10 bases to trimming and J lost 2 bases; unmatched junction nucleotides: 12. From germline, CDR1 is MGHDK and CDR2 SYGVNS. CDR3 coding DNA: TGTGCCACCTCACGACCGGGACTAGCGGGAGGGGACACAGATACGCAGTATTTT. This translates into CATSRPGLAGGDTDTQYF. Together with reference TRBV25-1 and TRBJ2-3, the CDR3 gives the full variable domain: EADIYQTPRYLVIGTGKKITLECSQTMGHDKMYWYQQDPGMELHLIHYSYGVNSTEKGDLSSESTVSRIRTEHFPLTLESARPSHTSQYLCATSRPGLAGGDTDTQYFGPGTRLTVL.

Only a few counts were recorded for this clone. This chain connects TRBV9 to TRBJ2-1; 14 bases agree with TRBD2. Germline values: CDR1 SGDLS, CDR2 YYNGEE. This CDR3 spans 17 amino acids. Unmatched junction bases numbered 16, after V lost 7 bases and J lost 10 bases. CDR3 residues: CASGAEGTSGRVGEQFF. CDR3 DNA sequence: TGTGCCAGCGGTGCCGAGGGGACTAGCGGGAGAGTAGGAGAGCAGTTCTTC.

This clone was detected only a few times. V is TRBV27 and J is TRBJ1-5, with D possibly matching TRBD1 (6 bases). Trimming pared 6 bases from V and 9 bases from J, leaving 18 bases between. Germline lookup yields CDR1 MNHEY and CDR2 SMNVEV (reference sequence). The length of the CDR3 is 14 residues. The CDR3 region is CASSPGHRYGPQHF. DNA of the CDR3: TGTGCCAGCAGCCCGGGACACCGTTATGGGCCCCAGCATTTT.

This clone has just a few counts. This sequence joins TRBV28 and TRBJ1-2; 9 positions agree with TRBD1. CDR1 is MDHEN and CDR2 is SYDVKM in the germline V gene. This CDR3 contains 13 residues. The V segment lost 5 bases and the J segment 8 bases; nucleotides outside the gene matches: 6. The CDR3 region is CASSTRTGVGYTF. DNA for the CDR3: TGTGCCAGCAGTACACGGACAGGGGTCGGCTACACCTTC.

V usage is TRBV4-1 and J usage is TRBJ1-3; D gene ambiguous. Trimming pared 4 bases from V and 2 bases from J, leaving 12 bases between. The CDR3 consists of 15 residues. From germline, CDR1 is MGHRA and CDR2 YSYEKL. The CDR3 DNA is TGCGCCAGCAGCCCAATCAGGATAGCTGGAAACACCATATATTTT. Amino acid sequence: CASSPIRIAGNTIYF.

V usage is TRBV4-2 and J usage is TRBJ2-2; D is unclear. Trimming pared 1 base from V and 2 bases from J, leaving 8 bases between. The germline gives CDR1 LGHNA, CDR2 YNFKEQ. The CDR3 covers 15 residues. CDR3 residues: CASSQGHSNTGELFF. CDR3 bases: TGTGCCAGCAGCCAAGGACACTCTAACACCGGGGAGCTGTTTTTT.

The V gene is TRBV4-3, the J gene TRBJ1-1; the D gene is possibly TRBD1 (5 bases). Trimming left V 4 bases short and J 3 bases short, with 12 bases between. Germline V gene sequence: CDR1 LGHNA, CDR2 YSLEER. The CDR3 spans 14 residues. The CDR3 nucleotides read TGCGCCAGCAGCCTCGGACAAGTCGACACTGAAGCTTTCTTT. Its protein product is CASSLGQVDTEAFF.

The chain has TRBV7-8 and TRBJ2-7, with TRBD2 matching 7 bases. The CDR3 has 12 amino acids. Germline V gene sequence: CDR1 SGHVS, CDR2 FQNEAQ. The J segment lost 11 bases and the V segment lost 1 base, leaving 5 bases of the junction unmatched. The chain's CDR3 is CASSLVGTSEYF. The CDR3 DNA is TGTGCCAGCAGCTTAGTTGGAACTAGCGAGTACTTC.

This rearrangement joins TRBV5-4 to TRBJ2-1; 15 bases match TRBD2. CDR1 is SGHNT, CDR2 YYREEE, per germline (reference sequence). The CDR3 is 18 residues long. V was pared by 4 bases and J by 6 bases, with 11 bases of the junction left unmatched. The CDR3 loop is CASSGLAGGLLGLNEQFF. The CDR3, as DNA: TGTGCCAGCAGCGGACTAGCGGGGGGGCTTTTGGGTCTCAATGAGCAGTTCTTC.

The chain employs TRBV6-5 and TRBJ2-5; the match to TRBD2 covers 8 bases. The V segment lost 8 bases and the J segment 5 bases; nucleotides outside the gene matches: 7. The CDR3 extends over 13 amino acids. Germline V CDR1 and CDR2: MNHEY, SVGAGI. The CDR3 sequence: CASALAGEETQYF. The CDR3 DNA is TGTGCCAGCGCGCTAGCGGGCGAGGAGACCCAGTACTTC.

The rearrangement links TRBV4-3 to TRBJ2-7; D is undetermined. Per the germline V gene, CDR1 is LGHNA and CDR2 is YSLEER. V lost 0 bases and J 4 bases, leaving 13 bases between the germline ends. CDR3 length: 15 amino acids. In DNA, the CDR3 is TGCGCCAGCAGCCAAGAATCCCAGGATTTATACGAGCAGTACTTC. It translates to CASSQESQDLYEQYF.

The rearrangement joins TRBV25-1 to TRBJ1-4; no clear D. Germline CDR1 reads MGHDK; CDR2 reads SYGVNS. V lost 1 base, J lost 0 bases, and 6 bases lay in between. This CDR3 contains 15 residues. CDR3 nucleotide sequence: TGTGCCAGCAGTGAATTCAGTGCAACTAATGAAAAACTGTTTTTT. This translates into CASSEFSATNEKLFF.

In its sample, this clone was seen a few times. The CDR3 reads CASSSHRAMNTEAFF. The CDR3 bases are TGCGCCAGCAGCTCGCACAGGGCTATGAACACTGAAGCTTTCTTT. This chain connects TRBV5-1 to TRBJ1-1; D is possibly TRBD1 (6 bases). This CDR3 has 15 residues. Per germline, CDR1 SGHRS and CDR2 YFSETQ. V gave up 3 bases and J gave up 0 bases, with 12 bases separating them.

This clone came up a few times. CDR3 protein: CASSQVGGLQGVYNEQFF. The CDR3 bases are TGTGCCAGCAGCCAAGTCGGGGGTCTCCAGGGGGTATACAATGAGCAGTTCTTC. The rearrangement links TRBV4-2 to TRBJ2-1, with D possibly TRBD1 on 7 matching bases. The germline V gene has CDR1 LGHNA and CDR2 YNFKEQ. V was trimmed by 1 base and J by 4 bases, leaving 20 bases between them. The CDR3 runs to 18 residues.

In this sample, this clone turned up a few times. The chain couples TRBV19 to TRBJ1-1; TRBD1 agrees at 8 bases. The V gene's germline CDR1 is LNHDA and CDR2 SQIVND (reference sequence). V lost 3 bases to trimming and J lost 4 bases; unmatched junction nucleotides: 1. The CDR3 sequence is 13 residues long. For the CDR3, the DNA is TGTGCCAGTAGTATTGACAGGGGCACTGAAGCTTTCTTT. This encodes CASSIDRGTEAFF.

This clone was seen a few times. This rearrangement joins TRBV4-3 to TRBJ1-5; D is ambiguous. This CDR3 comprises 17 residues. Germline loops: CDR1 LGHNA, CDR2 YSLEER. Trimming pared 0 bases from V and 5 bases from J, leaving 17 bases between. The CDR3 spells CASSQDYSFVFDQPQHF. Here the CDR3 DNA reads TGCGCCAGCAGCCAAGATTATTCTTTTGTGTTCGATCAGCCCCAGCATTTT.

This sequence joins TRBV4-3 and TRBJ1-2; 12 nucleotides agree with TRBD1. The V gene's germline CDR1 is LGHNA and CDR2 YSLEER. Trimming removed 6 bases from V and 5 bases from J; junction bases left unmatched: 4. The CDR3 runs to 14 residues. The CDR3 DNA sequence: TGCGCCAGCAGACCGGGACAGGGGGCTTATGGCTACACCTTC. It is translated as CASRPGQGAYGYTF.